This entry concerns a single TCR beta chain. Antigen unknown. The data belong to a study of beta chain features in type 1 diabetes. General study findings and limits: Individuals with type 1 diabetes displayed fewer insertions and more deletions at VDJ junctions. Patients showed naive, central memory and Treg TCRB repertoires that appeared more similar than those of healthy donors. Among patients with Type 1 diabetes, TCRB CDR3s were moderately but significantly shorter in every one of the four CD4+ subsets.

Reverse transcription of all isolated RNA meant that expressed TCRB transcripts were sequenced. Profiled with immunoSEQ multiplex PCR; TCRdb holds only in-frame clones, not every one. The sample lists around 710,000 clones; approximately 13% were seen once. The CDR3 is 14 residues long. Germline trimming cut 0 bases from V and 1 base from J; bases unmatched to any gene: 1. The germline V gene has CDR1 SGDLS and CDR2 YYNGEE. The rearrangement links TRBV9 to TRBJ2-7; 7 positions match TRBD1. The sample consisted of naive CD4+ T cells from blood. This clonotype was obtained from a man aged 25 to 40 with type 1 diabetes. As DNA, the CDR3 is TGTGCCAGCAGCGTAGCGGGACAGTCCTACGAGCAGTACTTC. This gives the protein CASSVAGQSYEQYF.